These 29 T cell receptor beta chains originate from one sample sequenced in a study of PD-1 blockade in classical Hodgkin lymphoma. Sequencing used immunoSEQ multiplex PCR; TCRdb keeps in-frame clones, though not all of them. The table has almost 95,000 clones, approximately 83% seen once. Time point denoted: cycle 4 day 1 (C4D1), after 6 weeks of nivolumab. Every patient had relapsed following autologous stem cell transplantation, and cohorts differed in brentuximab vedotin exposure. Sequenced here: peripheral blood mononuclear cells (PBMCs), sampled before the fourth cycle of nivolumab. The receptors derive from a human donor with classical Hodgkin lymphoma.

The V call is TRBV6-1, the J call TRBJ1-2; 9 positions agree with TRBD1. CDR3 length equals 14 residues. CDR1 and CDR2 (germline): MNHNS, SASEGT. Unmatched junction bases numbered 4, after V lost 3 bases and J lost 5 bases. The DNA for the CDR3 is TGTGCCAGCAGTGACCAACAGGGGGCTTATGGCTACACCTTC. Its protein product is CASSDQQGAYGYTF.

The chain links TRBV7-2 to TRBJ2-7; a possible D gene is TRBD1 (6 bases). The CDR3 length is 14 residues. V gave up 2 bases and J gave up 7 bases, with 15 bases separating them. Looked up from germline, CDR1 is SGHTA and CDR2 is FQGNSA. In DNA, the CDR3 is TGTGCCAGCAGCTTAACGACAGGCCCTGGAGAGCAGTACTTC. This codes for CASSLTTGPGEQYF.

This clone has more than one count but fewer than ten. The V call is TRBV6-1, the J call TRBJ2-7; perhaps D is TRBD1 or TRBD2 (5 bases each). Between the trimmed V and J ends, which lost 6 bases and 6 bases, there was a span of 21 bases. CDR1 MNHNS and CDR2 SASEGT come from the germline V gene. This CDR3 spans 15 amino acids. CDR3: CASSLDGTPGREQYF. CDR3 bases: TGTGCCAGCAGCCTCGACGGGACGCCCGGCCGCGAGCAGTACTTC.

This clone was detected only a few times. The chain recombines TRBV5-1 with TRBJ2-7; 8 positions agree with TRBD2. V lost 0 bases and J lost 4; bases outside the gene matches: 9. Germline V gene data show CDR1 as SGHRS and CDR2 as YFSETQ. This CDR3 has 16 residues. This CDR3 is CASSLDTAGGLYEQYF. CDR3 bases: TGCGCCAGCAGCTTGGATACGGCGGGAGGTCTTTACGAGCAGTACTTC.

The rearrangement uses TRBV7-2 and TRBJ2-2; D is ambiguous. The CDR3 has 15 residues. V was pared by 5 bases and J by 1 base, with 11 bases between. The germline V gene encodes CDR1 SGHTA and CDR2 FQGNSA. The CDR3 region has the DNA TGTGCCAGCAGCCACTTGCTAGGGAACACCGGGGAGCTGTTTTTT. This sequence encodes CASSHLLGNTGELFF.

The V gene is TRBV5-6, the J gene TRBJ1-2, with D perhaps matching TRBD1 (6 bases). The CDR3 is 15 residues long. Per germline, CDR1 SGHDT and CDR2 YYEEEE. V was trimmed by 4 bases and J by 4 bases, leaving 17 bases between them. CDR3 sequence reads: CASSLTNRVGYGYTF. The CDR3, as DNA: TGTGCCAGCAGCCTAACCAACAGGGTTGGCTATGGCTACACCTTC. Based on the CDR3 plus reference TRBV5-6 and TRBJ1-2, the full variable domain is DAGVTQSPTHLIKTRGQQVTLRCSPKSGHDTVSWYQQALGQGPQFIFQYYEEEERQRGNFPDRFSGHQFPNYSSELNVNALLLGDSALYLCASSLTNRVGYGYTFGSGTRLTVV.

The chain recombines TRBV30 with TRBJ1-5, with D possibly matching TRBD1 (6 bases). The ends were cut back, 4 bases at V and 7 bases at J, with 17 bases in the middle. Germline CDR1 is GTSNPN and CDR2 is SVGIG (reference sequence). The CDR3 contains 14 residues. CDR3: CAWTGASGAQPQHF. CDR3 coding DNA: TGTGCCTGGACAGGGGCCTCCGGCGCCCAGCCCCAGCATTTT.

The chain is built from TRBV14 and TRBJ2-3; 11 positions agree with TRBD2. From germline, CDR1 is SGHDN and CDR2 FVKESK. This CDR3 contains 16 residues. The V and J ends lost 4 bases and 3 bases, in that order; junction bases with no gene match: 6. The CDR3 sequence: CASSPLRLAGTDTQYF. As DNA, the CDR3 is TGTGCCAGCAGCCCATTAAGACTAGCGGGAACAGATACGCAGTATTTT.

This chain joins TRBV7-4 and TRBJ1-5; no clear D. With 1 base removed from V and 5 bases from J, the gap between germline ends came to 3 bases. CDR1 is SGHVT and CDR2 is SQSDAQ in the germline V gene. CDR3 size: 12 residues. CDR3 nucleotide sequence: TGTGCCAGCAGCTTAGTCTATCAGCCCCAGCATTTT. The encoded protein is CASSLVYQPQHF.

The chain recombines TRBV28 with TRBJ1-1; the D gene is possibly TRBD1 (6 bases). CDR3 length: 16 residues. Looked up from germline, CDR1 is MDHEN and CDR2 is SYDVKM. Trimming pared 11 bases from V and 5 bases from J, leaving 27 bases between. The CDR3 coding sequence is TGTGCCGGCTCGCCCGGGGGCCTCTTAGACTATACTGAAGCTTTCTTT. This gives the protein CAGSPGGLLDYTEAFF. The whole variable domain, filled in from reference TRBV28 and TRBJ1-1, reads DVKVTQSSRYLVKRTGEKVFLECVQDMDHENMFWYRQDPGLGLRLIYFSYDVKMKEKGDIPEGYSVSREKKERFSLILESASTNQTSMYLCAGSPGGLLDYTEAFFGQGTRLTVV.

The chain uses TRBV20-1 and TRBJ2-7, with D maybe TRBD2 (5 bases). The germline CDR1 and CDR2 sequences are DFQATT and SNEGSKA (reference sequence). The CDR3 is 11 residues long. The CDR3 DNA sequence: TGCAGAGGAGGTGGGTCCTACGAGCAGTACTTC. Translation gives CRGGGSYEQYF.

This clone appeared a few times. This rearrangement joins TRBV27 to TRBJ2-3; D ambiguous. With 6 bases removed from V and 2 bases from J, the gap between germline ends came to 9 bases. Germline V gene data show CDR1 as MNHEY and CDR2 as SMNVEV (reference sequence). The CDR3 covers 13 residues. The CDR3 sequence: CASSPAPTDTQYF. DNA of the CDR3: TGTGCCAGCAGCCCGGCCCCCACAGATACGCAGTATTTT.

The CDR3 loop reads CASSLTSPNEQFF. The DNA for the CDR3 is TGTGCCAGCAGCTTGACTAGCCCCAATGAGCAGTTCTTC. The chain recombines TRBV11-3 with TRBJ2-1; TRBD2 aligns across 7 bases. Germline V gene lookup returns CDR1 SGHNT and CDR2 YENEEA. V shed 3 bases, J shed 6 bases, and the junction held 2 bases outside the gene matches. The length of the CDR3 is 13 residues.

The rearrangement joins TRBV2 to TRBJ2-2; TRBD2 is a possible D gene (7 bases). The V end lost 8 bases, the J end lost 4 bases, and 17 bases lay between the germline ends. CDR1 is SNHLY, CDR2 FYNNEI, per germline. The CDR3 contains 15 residues. This CDR3 reads CASVPGGLSTGELFF. The CDR3 bases are TGTGCCAGCGTGCCCGGGGGGCTTAGCACCGGGGAGCTGTTTTTT.

The rearrangement joins TRBV2 to TRBJ1-4; D gene unclear. This CDR3 contains 12 residues. V shed 5 bases and J shed 8 bases, with 9 bases lying between them. In germline, CDR1 is SNHLY, CDR2 FYNNEI. The CDR3 bases are TGTGCCAGCAGTAAGATGGGGGAAAAACTGTTTTTT. This gives the protein CASSKMGEKLFF.

Only a few counts were recorded for this clone. This chain connects TRBV5-6 to TRBJ1-1; D is unclear. From germline, CDR1 is SGHDT and CDR2 YYEEEE. V lost 0 bases to trimming and J lost 1 base, with 10 bases between them. This CDR3 has 15 amino acids. The CDR3 spells CASSLVWTTNTEAFF. For the CDR3, the DNA is TGTGCCAGCAGCTTGGTATGGACTACGAACACTGAAGCTTTCTTT.

This clone has a single count. The rearrangement joins TRBV2 to TRBJ2-5; D ambiguous. CDR1 SNHLY and CDR2 FYNNEI come from the germline V gene. The CDR3 has 13 amino acids. Between the trimmed V and J ends, which lost 3 bases and 4 bases, there was a span of 9 bases. CDR3 region: CASSEARPETQYF. CDR3 nucleotides: TGTGCCAGCAGTGAGGCGCGGCCAGAGACCCAGTACTTC.

This CDR3 reads CASSLVGRTPSTDTQYF. The CDR3 nucleotides read TGTGCCAGCAGCTTGGTCGGGCGGACACCGAGCACAGATACGCAGTATTTT. This chain connects TRBV5-6 to TRBJ2-3, with D possibly matching TRBD1 (5 bases). CDR1 SGHDT and CDR2 YYEEEE come from the germline V gene. The CDR3 is 17 amino acids. Trimming cost V 0 bases and J 0 bases, with 14 bases left between them.

The chain recombines TRBV5-1 with TRBJ1-1, with 7 bases lining up with TRBD1. The V gene end was trimmed by 0 bases and the J gene end by 3 bases; junction bases not matched to a gene: 2. The germline V gene has CDR1 SGHRS and CDR2 YFSETQ. The CDR3 is 14 residues long. The CDR3, as DNA: TGCGCCAGCAGCTTGGGACAGGGACACACTGAAGCTTTCTTT. It codes for CASSLGQGHTEAFF.

V gene TRBV28 combines with J gene TRBJ1-2; 8 bases align to TRBD1. V lost 6 bases, J lost 4 bases, and 7 bases stayed unmatched. Germline-derived CDR1 and CDR2 are MDHEN and SYDVKM. The CDR3 runs 14 residues. CDR3 DNA: TGTGCCAGCAGGTCAGGACAGGGATCCTATGGCTACACCTTC. Translation: CASRSGQGSYGYTF.

Turning to this clone: Other DNA sequences of this sample code for an identical CDR3. The genes are TRBV10-3 and TRBJ2-7; D unclear. Germline V gives CDR1 ENHRY, CDR2 SYGVKD. The length of the CDR3 is 11 residues. The V end was cut by 1 base, the J end by 6 bases, with 4 bases between. CDR3 loop: CAISEFGEQYF. The CDR3 DNA reads TGTGCCATCAGTGAGTTTGGCGAGCAGTACTTC.

The genes are TRBV2 and TRBJ1-4; D is undetermined. Looked up from germline, CDR1 is SNHLY and CDR2 is FYNNEI. V dropped 9 bases and J dropped 0 bases, with 14 bases sitting between them. This CDR3 spans 15 amino acids. CDR3 sequence: CASSQNLATNEKLFF. In DNA, the CDR3 is TGTGCCAGTAGTCAGAATCTTGCAACTAATGAAAAACTGTTTTTT.

The V and J genes are TRBV2 and TRBJ2-7; 10 positions agree with TRBD1. The CDR3 runs to 13 residues. Germline-derived CDR1 and CDR2 are SNHLY and FYNNEI. V trimming: 8 bases; J trimming: 2 bases; junction bases outside the gene matches: 3. The CDR3 here is CASSTGGPYEQYF. The CDR3 DNA follows: TGTGCCAGCTCGACAGGGGGCCCCTACGAGCAGTACTTC.

The chain combines TRBV19 with TRBJ2-7; possible D gene TRBD1, 6 bases. CDR1 LNHDA and CDR2 SQIVND come from the germline V gene (reference sequence). Trimming took 5 bases from V and 5 from J, leaving 19 bases between them. The CDR3 runs 15 residues. CDR3 region: CASSVTKGTTNEQYF. Here the CDR3 DNA reads TGTGCCAGTAGTGTGACTAAAGGGACAACGAACGAGCAGTACTTC.

The chain joins TRBV6-1 to TRBJ2-7, with D possibly TRBD2 on 6 matching bases. The CDR3 covers 13 residues. V lost 4 bases and J lost 7, with 14 bases in between. Per the germline V gene, CDR1 is MNHNS and CDR2 is SASEGT. The CDR3 here is CASSAGTLEEQYF. Written as DNA, the CDR3 is TGTGCCAGCAGTGCCGGGACTTTGGAAGAGCAGTACTTC.

The chain couples TRBV19 to TRBJ2-1; D is perhaps TRBD2 (5 bases). The V end lost 1 base, the J end lost 10 bases, and 11 bases lay between the germline ends. Germline CDR1 and CDR2: LNHDA and SQIVND (reference sequence). This CDR3 spans 13 amino acids. CDR3 sequence reads: CASSIGASWEQFF. As DNA, the CDR3 is TGTGCCAGTAGTATAGGGGCTAGCTGGGAGCAGTTCTTC.

The chain couples TRBV18 to TRBJ2-2; no clear D. The germline gives CDR1 KGHSH, CDR2 LQKENI. V was cut by 5 bases and J by 0 bases, with 1 base left in between. CDR3 length: 12 amino acids. Here the CDR3 reads CASSANTGELFF. As DNA, the CDR3 is TGTGCCAGCTCAGCGAACACCGGGGAGCTGTTTTTT.

About this clone itself: Mismatch with germline at one junction end may stem from a read error. The chain combines TRBV7-8 with TRBJ2-1; D not certain. Per the germline V gene, CDR1 is SGHVS and CDR2 is FQNEAQ. The CDR3 totals 11 residues. The CDR3 reads CASSLYSEQFF. As DNA, the CDR3 is TGTGCCAGCAGTTTATACAGTGAGCAGTTCTTC.

The J gene is TRBJ1-4, the V gene TRBV7-2; D remains ambiguous. With 4 bases removed from V and 7 bases from J, the gap between germline ends came to 13 bases. In germline, CDR1 is SGHTA, CDR2 FQGNSA. The CDR3 loop spans 14 amino acids. The CDR3 spells CASSSDGWGEKLFF. CDR3 coding DNA: TGTGCCAGCAGCTCCGACGGATGGGGTGAAAAACTGTTTTTT.